The source of this T cell receptor beta chain is a study of liver allograft versus peripheral blood T cells. Across the whole study: Transplanted-liver T cell receptor repertoires were compared with recipients' peripheral blood repertoires. The study, taken as a whole, reports: Peripheral blood reportedly held T cell receptor repertoires that differed from those inside liver allografts.

The CDR3 has 15 amino acids. The germline CDR1 and CDR2 sequences are SGHTA and FQGNSA. V shed 8 bases, J shed 4 bases, and the junction held 8 bases outside the gene matches. TCRdb reanalysed the reads using MiXCR and keeps one entry per CDR3 protein. The repertoire has fewer than 15,000 distinct CDR3 sequences, 18% of them found once; the top ten carry roughly an eighth. By share, this clonotype counts as medium-sized. What it binds is unknown. The sequence came from a human patient who had a liver transplant. Some T cells may be supplied by the graft donor. The chain carries TRBV7-2 and TRBJ1-3; TRBD1 agrees at 10 bases. The CDR3 here is CASLEGQGFGNTIYF. The CDR3 DNA reads as TGTGCCAGCCTAGAGGGACAGGGGTTCGGAAACACCATATATTTT. The full variable domain, in which reference TRBV7-2 and TRBJ1-3 provide the parts outside the CDR3, is GAGVSQSPSNKVTEKGKDVELRCDPISGHTALYWYRQSLGQGLEFLIYFQGNSAPDKSGLPSDRFSAERTGGSVSTLTIQRTQQEDSAVYLCASLEGQGFGNTIYFGEGSWLTVV.